This T cell receptor (beta chain) originates from a study of T cells after yellow fever vaccination. This clonotype was detected a few times. Trimming stripped 5 bases from V and 4 bases from J, with 20 bases between. Looked up from germline, CDR1 is MDHEN and CDR2 is SYDVKM. CDR3 length: 16 amino acids. By 5'RACE template switching, TCR cDNA was produced, with a universal primer site and UMIs added in the process. TCRdb re-derived calls from the 5' RACE reads in MiXCR, one entry per CDR3 protein. The sample yields under 70,000 distinct CDR3 sequences, about 6.6% seen once. The source is a man aged 18 to 29 who received the YFV17D yellow fever vaccine. This specimen was CD8+ T cells sorted from PBMCs, taken on the day of the first yellow fever vaccination. The chain combines TRBV28 with TRBJ1-1; D is unresolved. CDR3 nucleotide sequence: TGTGCCAGCAGTCTTCTAAGGCCGGGCGGGAGCACTGAAGCTTTCTTT. Protein product: CASSLLRPGGSTEAFF.